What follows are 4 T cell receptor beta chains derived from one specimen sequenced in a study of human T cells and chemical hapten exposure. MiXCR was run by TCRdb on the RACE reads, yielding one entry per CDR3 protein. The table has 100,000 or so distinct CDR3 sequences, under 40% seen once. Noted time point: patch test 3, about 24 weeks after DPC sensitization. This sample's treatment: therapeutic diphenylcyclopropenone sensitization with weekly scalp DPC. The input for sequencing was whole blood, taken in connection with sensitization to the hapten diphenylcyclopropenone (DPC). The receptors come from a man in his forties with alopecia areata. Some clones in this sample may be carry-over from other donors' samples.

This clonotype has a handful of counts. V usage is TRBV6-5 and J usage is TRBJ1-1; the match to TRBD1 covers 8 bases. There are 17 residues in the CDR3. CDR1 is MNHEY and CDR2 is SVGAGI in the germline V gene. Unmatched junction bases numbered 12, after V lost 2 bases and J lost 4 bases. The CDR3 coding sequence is TGTGCCAGCAGTTACCGAAATTGGACAGGGCTAGGCACTGAAGCTTTCTTT. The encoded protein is CASSYRNWTGLGTEAFF.

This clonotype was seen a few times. CDR3 amino acids: CASSYSFIFPEAFF. The CDR3 DNA is TGTGCCAGCAGTTACTCATTTATTTTCCCTGAAGCTTTCTTT. J is TRBJ1-1 and V is TRBV6-2 or TRBV6-3, with D uncertain. The CDR3 is made up of 14 amino acids. In germline, CDR1 is MNHEY, CDR2 SVGEGT. V lost 0 bases, J lost 6 bases, and 11 bases lay in between.

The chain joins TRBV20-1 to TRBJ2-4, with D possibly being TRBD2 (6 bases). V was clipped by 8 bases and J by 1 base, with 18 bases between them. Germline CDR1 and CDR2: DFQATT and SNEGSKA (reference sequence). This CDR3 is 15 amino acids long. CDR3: CSTPEGRAAKNIQYF. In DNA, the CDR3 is TGCAGTACACCGGAGGGCAGGGCTGCCAAAAACATTCAGTACTTC.

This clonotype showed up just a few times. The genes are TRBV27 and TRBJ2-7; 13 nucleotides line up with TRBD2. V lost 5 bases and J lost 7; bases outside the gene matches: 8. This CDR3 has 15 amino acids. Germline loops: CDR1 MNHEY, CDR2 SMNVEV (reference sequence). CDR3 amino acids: CASSPLAGGPAEQYF. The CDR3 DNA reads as TGTGCCAGCAGTCCACTAGCGGGAGGGCCGGCGGAGCAGTACTTC.